This TCR beta chain was sequenced for a study of tumor and adjacent non-tumor tissue in lung cancer. Looking at the study overall: There were 12 adenocarcinoma, a couple of squamous cell carcinoma and 1 small cell lung cancer cases. Stage I to III disease affected ten to eleven men and 5 women aged roughly 31 to 80.

No cell sorting was done before RNA was extracted from the tissue. More than 3 cm separated this lung sample from the edge of the tumor. A remark on this clonotype: Its specificity is unknown. This may arise from a read error, as a much more abundant clone is one base away.

The study, taken as a whole, reports: Tumor repertoires had a smaller top 100 clone share than normal lung.

The J segment lost 2 bases and the V segment lost 0 bases, leaving 10 bases of the junction unmatched. The CDR3 is 18 residues long. Germline V gene sequence: CDR1 SGHRS, CDR2 YFSETQ. The library came from three nested PCR rounds adapted from ARM-PCR protocols. A single record per CDR3 protein comes from TCRdb applying MiXCR to the multiplex PCR reads. The table lists roughly 90,000 distinct CDR3 sequences, around 82% of them singletons. What was sequenced was distant non-tumor lung tissue. The origin of this receptor is a woman aged 45-65 years with non-small cell lung cancer. This chain joins TRBV5-1 and TRBJ2-5; 10 nucleotides line up with TRBD2. CDR3 residues: CASSLAQGAGGVQETQYF. The DNA for the CDR3 is TGCGCCAGCAGCTTGGCCCAAGGAGCGGGAGGGGTACAAGAGACCCAGTACTTC.